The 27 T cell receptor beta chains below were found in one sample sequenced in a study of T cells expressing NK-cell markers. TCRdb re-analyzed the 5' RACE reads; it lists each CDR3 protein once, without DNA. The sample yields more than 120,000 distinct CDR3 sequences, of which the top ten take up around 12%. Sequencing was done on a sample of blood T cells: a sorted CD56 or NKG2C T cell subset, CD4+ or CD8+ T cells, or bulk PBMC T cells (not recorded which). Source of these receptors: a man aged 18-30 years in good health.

The CDR3 sequence: CASSLGGSLGNEQFF. The gene calls are TRBV7-8 and TRBJ2-1; there is no DNA to check the TCRdb D call of TRBD2. There are 15 residues in the CDR3. Germline CDR1 SGHVS, CDR2 FQNEAQ.

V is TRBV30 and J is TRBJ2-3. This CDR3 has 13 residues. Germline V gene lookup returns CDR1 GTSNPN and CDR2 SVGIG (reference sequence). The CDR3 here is CAWIGLAPDTQYF.

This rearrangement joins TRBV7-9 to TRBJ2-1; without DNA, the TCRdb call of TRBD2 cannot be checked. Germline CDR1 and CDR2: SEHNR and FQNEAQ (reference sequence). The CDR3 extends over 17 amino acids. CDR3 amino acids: CASSPATSAPNGNEQFF.

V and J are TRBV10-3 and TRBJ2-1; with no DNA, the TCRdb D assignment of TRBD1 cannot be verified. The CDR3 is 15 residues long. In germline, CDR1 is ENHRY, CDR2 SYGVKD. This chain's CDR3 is CAISESGQGGNEQFF.

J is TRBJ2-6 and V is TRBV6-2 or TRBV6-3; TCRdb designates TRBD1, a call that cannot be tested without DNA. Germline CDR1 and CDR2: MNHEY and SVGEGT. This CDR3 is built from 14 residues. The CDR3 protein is CASSYGTGANVLTF.

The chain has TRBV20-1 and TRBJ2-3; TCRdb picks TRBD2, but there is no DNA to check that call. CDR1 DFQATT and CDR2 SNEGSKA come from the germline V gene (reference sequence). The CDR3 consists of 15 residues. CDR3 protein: CSARALAGVEDTQYF.

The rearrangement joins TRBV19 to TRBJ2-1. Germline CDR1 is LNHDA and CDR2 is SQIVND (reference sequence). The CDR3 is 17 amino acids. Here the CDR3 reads CASSMGREMSSYNEQFF.

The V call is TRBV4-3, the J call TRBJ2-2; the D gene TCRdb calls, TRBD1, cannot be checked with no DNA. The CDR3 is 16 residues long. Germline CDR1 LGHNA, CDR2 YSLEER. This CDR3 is CASSQDRRESTGELFF.

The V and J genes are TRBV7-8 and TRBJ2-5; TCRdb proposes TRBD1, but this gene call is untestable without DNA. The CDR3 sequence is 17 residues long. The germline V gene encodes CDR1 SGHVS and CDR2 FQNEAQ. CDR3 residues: CASALNRDGLFQETQYF.

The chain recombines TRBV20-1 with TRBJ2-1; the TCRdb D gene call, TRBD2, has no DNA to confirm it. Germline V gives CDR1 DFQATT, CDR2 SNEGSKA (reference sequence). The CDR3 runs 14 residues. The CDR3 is CSAPNGNNYNEQFF.

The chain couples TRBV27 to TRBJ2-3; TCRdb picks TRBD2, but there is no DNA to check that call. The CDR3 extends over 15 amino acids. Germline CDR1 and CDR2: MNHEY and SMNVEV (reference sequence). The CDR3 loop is CASSAVFPSLDTQYF.

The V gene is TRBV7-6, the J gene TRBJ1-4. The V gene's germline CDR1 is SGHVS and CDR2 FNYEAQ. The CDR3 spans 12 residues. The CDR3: CASSPDREKLFF.

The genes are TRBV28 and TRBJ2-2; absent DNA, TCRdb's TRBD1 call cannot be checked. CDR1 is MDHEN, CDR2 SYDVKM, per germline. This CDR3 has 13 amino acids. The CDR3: CASTPHRAGELFF.

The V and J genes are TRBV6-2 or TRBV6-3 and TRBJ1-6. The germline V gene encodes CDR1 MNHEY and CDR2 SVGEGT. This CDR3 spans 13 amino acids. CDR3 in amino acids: CASSYSGNSPLHF.

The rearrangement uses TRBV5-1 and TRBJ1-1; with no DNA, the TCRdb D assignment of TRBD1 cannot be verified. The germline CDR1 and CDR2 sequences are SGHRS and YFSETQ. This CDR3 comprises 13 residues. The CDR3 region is CASRLGENTEAFF.

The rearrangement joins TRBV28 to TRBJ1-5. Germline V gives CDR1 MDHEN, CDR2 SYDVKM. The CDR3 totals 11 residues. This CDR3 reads CASSLRQPQHF. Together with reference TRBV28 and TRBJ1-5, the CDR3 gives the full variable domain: DVKVTQSSRYLVKRTGEKVFLECVQDMDHENMFWYRQDPGLGLRLIYFSYDVKMKEKGDIPEGYSVSREKKERFSLILESASTNQTSMYLCASSLRQPQHFGDGTRLSIL.

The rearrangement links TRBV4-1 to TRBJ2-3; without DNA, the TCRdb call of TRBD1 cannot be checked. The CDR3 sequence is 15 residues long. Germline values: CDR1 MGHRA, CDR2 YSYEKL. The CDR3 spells CASTLGAISTDTQYF.

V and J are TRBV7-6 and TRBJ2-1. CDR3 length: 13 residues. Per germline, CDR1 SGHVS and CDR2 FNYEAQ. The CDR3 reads CASSLASFNEQFF.

CDR3 region: CASSPSWVGDGTNFLDEQFF. This chain links TRBV18 with TRBJ2-1; TCRdb selects TRBD2, and the lack of DNA leaves this call unchecked. CDR1 is KGHSH and CDR2 is LQKENI in the germline V gene. This CDR3 is built from 20 residues.

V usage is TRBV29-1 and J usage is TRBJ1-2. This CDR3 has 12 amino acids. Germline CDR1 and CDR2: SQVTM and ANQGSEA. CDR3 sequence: CSVVRADRGYTF.

This CDR3 reads CASSLVFSGIDEQYF. The chain combines TRBV5-1 with TRBJ2-7; TCRdb indicates TRBD2, and absent DNA this call remains unverified. The CDR3 spans 15 residues. CDR1 is SGHRS and CDR2 is YFSETQ in the germline V gene.

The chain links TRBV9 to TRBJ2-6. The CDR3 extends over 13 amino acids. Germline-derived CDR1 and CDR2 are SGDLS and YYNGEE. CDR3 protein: CASSSLGANVLTF.

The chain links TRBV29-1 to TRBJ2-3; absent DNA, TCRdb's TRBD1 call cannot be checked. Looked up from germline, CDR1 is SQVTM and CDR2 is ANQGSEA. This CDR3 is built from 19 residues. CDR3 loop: CSVVGGTGRVAGNTDTQYF.

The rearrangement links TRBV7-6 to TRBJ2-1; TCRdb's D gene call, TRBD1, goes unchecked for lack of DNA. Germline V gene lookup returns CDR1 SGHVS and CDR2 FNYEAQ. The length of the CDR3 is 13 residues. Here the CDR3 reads CASSLPPYNEQFF.

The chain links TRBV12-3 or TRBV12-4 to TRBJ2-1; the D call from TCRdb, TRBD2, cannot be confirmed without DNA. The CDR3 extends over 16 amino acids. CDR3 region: CASKNRLAGVHNEQFF.

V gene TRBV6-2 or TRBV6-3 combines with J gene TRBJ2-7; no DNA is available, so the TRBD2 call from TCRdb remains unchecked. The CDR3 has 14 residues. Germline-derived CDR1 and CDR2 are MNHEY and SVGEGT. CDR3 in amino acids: CASSRRQVPREQYF.

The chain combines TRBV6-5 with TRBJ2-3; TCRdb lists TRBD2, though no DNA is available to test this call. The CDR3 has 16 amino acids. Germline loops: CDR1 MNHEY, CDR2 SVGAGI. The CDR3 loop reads CASSYGRTSEGDTQYF.